One sample yielded the 19 T cell receptor beta chains listed below, sequenced in a study of a mutant IDH1 vaccine in newly diagnosed glioma. Noted time point: week 11, during vaccination. Doses comprised 300 ug of mutant IDH1 20-mer peptide each, plus topical imiquimod. Profiling relied on immunoSEQ multiplex PCR, and the TCRdb table lists in-frame clones only, not all of them. The sample holds fewer than 70,000 clones; roughly four fifths are singletons and the top ten take about 3.7%. Antigen specificity for these receptors is unknown. The material was PBMCs, obtained from a glioma patient whose treatment included an IDH1 peptide vaccine. Receptors originate from a man younger than 40 with glioma.

The genes are TRBV28 and TRBJ1-2, with TRBD1 as a possible D gene (5 bases). V lost 5 bases and J 5 bases, leaving 15 bases between the germline ends. CDR1 MDHEN and CDR2 SYDVKM come from the germline V gene. This CDR3 has 14 residues. The CDR3 DNA sequence: TGTGCCAGCAGTCCCAGCGGGGGGACTTATGGCTACACCTTC. It encodes CASSPSGGTYGYTF.

The chain is built from TRBV27 and TRBJ2-2; 7 bases agree with TRBD1. The germline V gene has CDR1 MNHEY and CDR2 SMNVEV (reference sequence). The CDR3 totals 16 residues. Losses at the gene ends were 4 bases for V and 0 bases for J; bases not matched to a gene: 5. The CDR3 DNA sequence: TGTGCCAGCAGTTCGCTGACAGGGCCGAACACCGGGGAGCTGTTTTTT. It is translated as CASSSLTGPNTGELFF.

This chain joins TRBV2 and TRBJ1-1; D may be TRBD1 (6 bases). The V gene's germline CDR1 is SNHLY and CDR2 FYNNEI. There are 13 residues in the CDR3. With 7 bases removed from V and 7 bases from J, the gap between germline ends came to 16 bases. CDR3 DNA: TGTGCCAGCAATACGGACAGAAGCCTTGAAGCTTTCTTT. It yields the protein CASNTDRSLEAFF. Based on the CDR3 plus reference TRBV2 and TRBJ1-1, the full variable domain is EPEVTQTPSHQVTQMGQEVILRCVPISNHLYFYWYRQILGQKVEFLVSFYNNEISEKSEIFDDQFSVERPDGSNFTLKIRSTKLEDSAMYFCASNTDRSLEAFFGQGTRLTVV.

This chain links TRBV6-5 with TRBJ1-5; the D gene is possibly TRBD1 (6 bases). Germline loops: CDR1 MNHEY, CDR2 SVGAGI. The V end was cut by 4 bases, the J end by 6 bases, with 16 bases between. The CDR3 totals 15 residues. The CDR3 region is CASSSEGGPGQPQHF. CDR3 sequence (DNA): TGTGCCAGCAGTTCTGAAGGGGGGCCAGGTCAGCCCCAGCATTTT.

The chain links TRBV2 to TRBJ2-2; a weak D match, TRBD1 (6 bases). The germline V gene has CDR1 SNHLY and CDR2 FYNNEI. Trimming cost V 7 bases and J 0 bases, with 12 bases left between them. The CDR3 sequence is 15 residues long. The CDR3 region is CASMDRTANTGELFF. CDR3 DNA: TGTGCCAGCATGGACAGAACAGCGAACACCGGGGAGCTGTTTTTT.

This rearrangement joins TRBV15 to TRBJ2-5, with TRBD2 matching 9 bases. The CDR3 extends over 15 amino acids. Germline loops: CDR1 LNHNV, CDR2 YYDKDF (reference sequence). Trimming cost V 1 base and J 1 base; bases outside gene matches: 1. The DNA of the CDR3 is TGTGCCACCAGCAGAGCGACTAGCGGCCAAGAGACCCAGTACTTC. Translation: CATSRATSGQETQYF.

Regarding this clone: Germline and junction disagree at one end, which may indicate a read error. This chain uses TRBV5-4 with TRBJ1-2; maybe TRBD1 (6 bases). This CDR3 region has 15 residues. Per the germline V gene, CDR1 is SGHNT and CDR2 is YYREEE (reference sequence). The CDR3 DNA is TGCGCCAGCAGCCAAGAATCGAACAGGGCCTATGGCTACACCTTC. It is translated as CASSQESNRAYGYTF.

A remark on this clone: A read error is likely, as this CDR3 ends without the conserved phenylalanine or tryptophan. The chain employs TRBV20-1 and TRBJ2-7, with D perhaps matching TRBD1 (6 bases). The ends were cut back, 6 bases at V and 3 bases at J, with 9 bases in the middle. Germline V gene data show CDR1 as DFQATT and CDR2 as SNEGSKA (reference sequence). There are 11 residues in the CDR3. The CDR3 here is CSAQTGYEQYS. The CDR3 bases are TGCAGTGCCCAGACAGGCTACGAGCAGTACTCC.

The rearrangement joins TRBV5-1 to TRBJ2-3, with a weak D call TRBD2 (6 bases). V was pared by 1 base and J by 5 bases, with 14 bases between. Germline CDR1 and CDR2: SGHRS and YFSETQ. This CDR3 comprises 15 residues. The CDR3 protein is CASSLNWRGEDTQYF. The DNA of the CDR3 is TGCGCCAGCAGCTTGAATTGGCGGGGTGAAGATACGCAGTATTTT.

This clone was found a few times. The chain carries TRBV4-3 and TRBJ2-5; 8 bases map to TRBD2. The junction had 10 bases not matched to a gene; V was cut back by 0 bases and J by 13 bases. The CDR3 covers 14 residues. The V gene's germline CDR1 is LGHNA and CDR2 YSLEER. The DNA of the CDR3 is TGCGCCAGCAGCCAAGATGAAACGCGGGGGGCCCTGTACTTC. This gives the protein CASSQDETRGALYF.

The chain recombines TRBV27 with TRBJ1-1; D is possibly TRBD1 (6 bases). With 1 base removed from V and 6 bases from J, the gap between germline ends came to 12 bases. The CDR3 sequence is 14 residues long. Germline V gives CDR1 MNHEY, CDR2 SMNVEV (reference sequence). The CDR3 is CASSLLLGAPEAFF. For the CDR3, the DNA is TGTGCCAGCAGTTTATTGTTGGGGGCCCCTGAAGCTTTCTTT.

V and J are TRBV9 and TRBJ2-3; TRBD1 matches at 7 bases. Germline V lookup: CDR1 SGDLS, CDR2 YYNGEE. The CDR3 runs 15 residues. Trimming cost V 1 base and J 5 bases; bases outside gene matches: 7. In nucleotides, the CDR3 is TGTGCCAGCAGCGTACGACAGGGCGATATAGATACGCAGTATTTT. Residues: CASSVRQGDIDTQYF.

The V call is TRBV30, the J call TRBJ2-2; D gene ambiguous. Germline V CDR1 and CDR2: GTSNPN, SVGIG (reference sequence). V was cut by 2 bases and J by 2 bases, with 6 bases left in between. The CDR3 totals 13 residues. CDR3 coding DNA: TGTGCCTGGAGTCCGACTAACACCGGGGAGCTGTTTTTT. It encodes CAWSPTNTGELFF. Based on the CDR3 plus reference TRBV30 and TRBJ2-2, the full variable domain is SQTIHQWPATLVQPVGSPLSLECTVEGTSNPNLYWYRQAAGRGLQLLFYSVGIGQISSEVPQNLSASRPQDRQFILSSKKLLLSDSGFYLCAWSPTNTGELFFGEGSRLTVL.

This clone was seen a handful of times. The rearrangement uses TRBV28 and TRBJ1-4; D is unclear. Germline-derived CDR1 and CDR2 are MDHEN and SYDVKM. The V and J ends lost 8 bases and 5 bases respectively, with 9 bases between them. The CDR3 runs 12 residues. CDR3 protein: CASRRPNEKLFF. The CDR3, as DNA: TGTGCCAGCCGAAGGCCGAATGAAAAACTGTTTTTT. The entire variable domain, with the rest obtained from reference TRBV28 and TRBJ1-4, is as follows: DVKVTQSSRYLVKRTGEKVFLECVQDMDHENMFWYRQDPGLGLRLIYFSYDVKMKEKGDIPEGYSVSREKKERFSLILESASTNQTSMYLCASRRPNEKLFFGSGTQLSVL.

The chain links TRBV6-1 to TRBJ1-5; D might be TRBD1 (6 bases). Germline assignment: CDR1 MNHNS and CDR2 SASEGT. CDR3 length equals 16 residues. Deletions cut 4 bases from V and 3 bases from J, with 16 bases between. This chain's CDR3 is CASSVTGWFNNQPQHF. The CDR3 coding sequence is TGTGCCAGCAGTGTTACAGGGTGGTTTAACAATCAGCCCCAGCATTTT.

The CDR3 region is CASSTGTGTGNTIYF. The CDR3, as DNA: TGTGCCAGCAGCACCGGGACAGGGACTGGAAACACCATATATTTT. This chain connects TRBV11-2 to TRBJ1-3; 9 bases map to TRBD1. Per the germline V gene, CDR1 is SGHAT and CDR2 is FQNNGV. J lost 2 bases, V lost 5 bases, and 4 bases had no gene match. CDR3 length: 15 residues.

The chain employs TRBV15 and TRBJ2-7, with 7 bases lining up with TRBD1. J gave up 3 bases and V 5 bases, and 7 bases lay outside the gene matches. This CDR3 contains 14 residues. Germline CDR1 reads LNHNV; CDR2 reads YYDKDF (reference sequence). CDR3 DNA sequence: TGTGCCACCAGCCCCCGACAGGGCAGCTACGAGCAGTACTTC. The encoded protein is CATSPRQGSYEQYF.

The rearrangement uses TRBV7-2 and TRBJ2-2, with D hard to call. This CDR3 is built from 14 residues. V gave up 3 bases and J gave up 4 bases, with 9 bases separating them. Per germline, CDR1 SGHTA and CDR2 FQGNSA. The CDR3 nucleotides read TGTGCCAGCAGCTTTTACGGCAGCACCGGGGAGCTGTTTTTT. Protein product: CASSFYGSTGELFF.

The rearrangement joins TRBV15 to TRBJ1-2, with D unresolved. Germline CDR1 and CDR2: LNHNV and YYDKDF (reference sequence). CDR3 length: 15 amino acids. The ends were cut back, 1 base at V and 6 bases at J, with 15 bases in the middle. The CDR3: CATSRASWAGNGYTF. CDR3 nucleotides: TGTGCCACCAGCAGAGCCTCATGGGCAGGAAATGGCTACACCTTC. The whole variable domain, remainder taken from reference TRBV15 and TRBJ1-2, is DAMVIQNPRYQVTQFGKPVTLSCSQTLNHNVMYWYQQKSSQAPKLLFHYYDKDFNNEADTPDNFQSRRPNTSFCFLDIRSPGLGDTAMYLCATSRASWAGNGYTFGSGTRLTVV.